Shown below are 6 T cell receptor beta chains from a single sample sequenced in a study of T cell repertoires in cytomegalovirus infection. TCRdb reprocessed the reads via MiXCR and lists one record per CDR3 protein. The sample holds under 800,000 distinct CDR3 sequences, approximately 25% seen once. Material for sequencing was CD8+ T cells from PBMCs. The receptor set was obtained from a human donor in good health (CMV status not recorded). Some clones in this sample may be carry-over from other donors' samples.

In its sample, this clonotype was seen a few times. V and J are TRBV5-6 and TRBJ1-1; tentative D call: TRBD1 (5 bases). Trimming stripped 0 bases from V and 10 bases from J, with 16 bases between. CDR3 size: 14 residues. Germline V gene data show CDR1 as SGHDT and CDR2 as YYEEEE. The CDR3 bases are TGTGCCAGCAGCTTGGGCCGGGGCGCGCGGGGAGCTTTCTTT. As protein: CASSLGRGARGAFF.

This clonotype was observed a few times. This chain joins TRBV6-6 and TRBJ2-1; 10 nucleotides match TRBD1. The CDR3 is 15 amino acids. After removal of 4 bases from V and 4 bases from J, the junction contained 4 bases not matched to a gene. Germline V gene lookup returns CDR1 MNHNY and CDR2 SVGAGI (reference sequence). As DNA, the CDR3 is TGTGCCAGCAGTTGGGACAGGGGATCTTACAATGAGCAGTTCTTC. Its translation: CASSWDRGSYNEQFF.

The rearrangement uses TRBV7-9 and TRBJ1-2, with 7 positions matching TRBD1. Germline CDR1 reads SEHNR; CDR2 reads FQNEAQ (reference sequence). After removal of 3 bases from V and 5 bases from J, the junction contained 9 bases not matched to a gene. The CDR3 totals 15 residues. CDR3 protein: CASSFGTEDWYGYTF. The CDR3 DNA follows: TGTGCCAGCAGCTTCGGGACAGAAGATTGGTATGGCTACACCTTC.

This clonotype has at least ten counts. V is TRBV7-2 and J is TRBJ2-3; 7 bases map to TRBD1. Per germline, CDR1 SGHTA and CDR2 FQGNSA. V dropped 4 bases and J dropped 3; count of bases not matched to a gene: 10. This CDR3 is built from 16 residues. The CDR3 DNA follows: TGTGCCAGCAGCTCCACCGGGACAGATATTACAGATACGCAGTATTTT. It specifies CASSSTGTDITDTQYF.

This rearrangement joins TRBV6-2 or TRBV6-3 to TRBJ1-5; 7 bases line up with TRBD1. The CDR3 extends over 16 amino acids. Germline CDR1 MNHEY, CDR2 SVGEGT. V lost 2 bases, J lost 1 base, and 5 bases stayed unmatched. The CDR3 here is CASSYPQGGSNQPQHF. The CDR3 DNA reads TGTGCCAGCAGTTACCCTCAGGGGGGGAGCAATCAGCCCCAGCATTTT.

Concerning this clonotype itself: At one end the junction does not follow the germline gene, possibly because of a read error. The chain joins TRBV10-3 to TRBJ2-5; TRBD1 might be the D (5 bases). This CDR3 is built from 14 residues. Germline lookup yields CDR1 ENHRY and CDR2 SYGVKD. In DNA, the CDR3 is TGTGCCATCAGTGAGTCGGCAGGGCAAGCGACCCAGTACTTC. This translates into CAISESAGQATQYF.